This is a list of T cell receptor beta chains from one sample in a study of neurological immune-mediated disorders. TCRdb recomputed calls from the 5' RACE reads with MiXCR, one row per CDR3 protein. The sample includes 10,000 to 12,000 distinct CDR3 sequences, approximately 24% of them seen just once. The source material was CD8+ T cells from blood. The receptors stem from a woman in her thirties or forties with multiple sclerosis. Each CDR3 is given without its conserved first and last residue. Fields, in order: CDR3 protein, V gene, clone size. A row's size may be missing; if present it is once, few, many or a size class.

SVAQRGGSHNEQF	TRBV29-1	.
ASSLASGELF	TRBV5-1	medium-sized
ASSLTKVGNEKLF	TRBV7-9	many
ASSKTGSYEQY	TRBV7-9	many
ASSLGGVYNEQF	TRBV12-3/TRBV12-4	few
ASSYGQYEQY	TRBV5-1	many
ASSGNYSYEQY	TRBV11-2	medium-sized
SAIPPGSYNEQF	TRBV20-1	many
ASSLALGGDTQY	TRBV7-2	many
ASSQPTSGGRLHYNEQF	TRBV4-1	.
ASSETGITTDTQY	TRBV5-6	many
ASSQIPDRDAF	TRBV4-1	medium-sized
ASSPPPGWGNGELF	TRBV11-2	.
AISEAAGLQPQH	TRBV10-3	.
ASSNRGTEDDSPLH	TRBV5-1	.
ASSYSASGANTGELF	TRBV6-5	many
SARTSWEQY	TRBV20-1	.
ASRGDNEQF	TRBV5-1	medium-sized
ASSVGLAGAYEQY	TRBV9	medium-sized
ASSQTVSWDTQY	TRBV4-1	many
ASSPPTGHLQETQY	TRBV27	few
ASSYDGYGYT	TRBV6-5	many
SVSGTGVGYT	TRBV29-1	medium-sized
ASSLGAQESYEQY	TRBV7-6	.
ASSLTPREQY	TRBV7-2	medium-sized
ASSRQGRNEQF	TRBV18	.
ASSLERATGELF	TRBV12-3/TRBV12-4	many
ATVESGNTIY	TRBV2	medium-sized